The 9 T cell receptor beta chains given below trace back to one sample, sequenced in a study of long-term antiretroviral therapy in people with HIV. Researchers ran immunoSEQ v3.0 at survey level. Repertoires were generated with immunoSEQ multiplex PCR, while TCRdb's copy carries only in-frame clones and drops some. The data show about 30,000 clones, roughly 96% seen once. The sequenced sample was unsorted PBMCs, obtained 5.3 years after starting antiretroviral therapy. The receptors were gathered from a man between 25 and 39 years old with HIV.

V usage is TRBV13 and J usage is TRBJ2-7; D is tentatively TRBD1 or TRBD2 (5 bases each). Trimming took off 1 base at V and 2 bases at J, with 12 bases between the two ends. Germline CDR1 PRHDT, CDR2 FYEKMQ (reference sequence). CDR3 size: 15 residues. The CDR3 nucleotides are TGTGCCAGCAGCTTAGCCGGGACGCCGGCCTACGAGCAGTACTTC. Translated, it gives CASSLAGTPAYEQYF.

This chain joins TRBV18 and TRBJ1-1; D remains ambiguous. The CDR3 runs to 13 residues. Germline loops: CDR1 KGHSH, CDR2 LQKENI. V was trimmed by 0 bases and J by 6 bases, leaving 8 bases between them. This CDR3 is CASSPPMGPEAFF. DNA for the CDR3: TGTGCCAGCTCACCACCAATGGGTCCTGAAGCTTTCTTT.

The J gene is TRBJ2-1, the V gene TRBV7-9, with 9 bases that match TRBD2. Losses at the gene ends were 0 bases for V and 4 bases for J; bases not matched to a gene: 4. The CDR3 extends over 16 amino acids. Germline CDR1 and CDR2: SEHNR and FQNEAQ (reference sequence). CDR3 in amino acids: CASSLALAGSYNEQFF. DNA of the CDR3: TGTGCCAGCAGCTTAGCCCTAGCGGGGTCTTACAATGAGCAGTTCTTC.

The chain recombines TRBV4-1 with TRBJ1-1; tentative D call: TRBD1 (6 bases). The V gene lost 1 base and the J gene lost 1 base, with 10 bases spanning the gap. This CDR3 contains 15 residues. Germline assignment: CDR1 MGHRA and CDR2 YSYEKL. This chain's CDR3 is CASSQVGRGNTEAFF. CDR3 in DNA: TGCGCCAGCAGCCAAGTCGGCAGGGGGAACACTGAAGCTTTCTTT.

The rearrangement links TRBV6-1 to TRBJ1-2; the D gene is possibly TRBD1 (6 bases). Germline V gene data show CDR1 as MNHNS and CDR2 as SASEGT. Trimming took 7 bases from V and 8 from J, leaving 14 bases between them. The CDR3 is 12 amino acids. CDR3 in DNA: TGTGCCAGCAACGAGGGGGGACGGGGCTACACCTTC. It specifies CASNEGGRGYTF.

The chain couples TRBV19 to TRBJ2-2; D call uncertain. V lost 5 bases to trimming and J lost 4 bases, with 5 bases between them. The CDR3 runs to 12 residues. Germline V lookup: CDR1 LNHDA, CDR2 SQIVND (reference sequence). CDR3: CASSPLTGELFF. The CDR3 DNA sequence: TGTGCCAGTAGTCCCCTCACCGGGGAGCTGTTTTTT.

In DNA, the CDR3 is TGTGCCAGCAGCTTAGCTAGTGGGATCGGAAACACCATATATTTT. Amino acids: CASSLASGIGNTIYF. This rearrangement joins TRBV11-2 to TRBJ1-3; no clear D gene. Per the germline V gene, CDR1 is SGHAT and CDR2 is FQNNGV. CDR3 size: 15 residues. V shed 1 base and J shed 4 bases, with 11 bases lying between them.

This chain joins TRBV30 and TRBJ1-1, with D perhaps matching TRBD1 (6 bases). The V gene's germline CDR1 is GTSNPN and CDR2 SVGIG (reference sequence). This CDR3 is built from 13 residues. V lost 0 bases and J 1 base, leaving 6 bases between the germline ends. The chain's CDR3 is CAWSVQGNTEAFF. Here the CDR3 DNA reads TGTGCCTGGAGTGTACAGGGGAACACTGAAGCTTTCTTT.

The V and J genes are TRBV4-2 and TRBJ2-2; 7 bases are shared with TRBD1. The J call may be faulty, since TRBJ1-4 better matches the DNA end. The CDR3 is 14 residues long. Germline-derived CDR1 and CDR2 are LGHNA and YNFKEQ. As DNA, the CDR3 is TGTGCCAGCAGCCAAGAAATGGGACAGGAAAAACTGTTTTTT. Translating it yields CASSQEMGQEKLFF.